Listed below are T cell receptor beta chains from one sample, sequenced in a study of shared clonotypes between healthy human individuals. The assay was immunoSEQ multiplex PCR, and TCRdb's table has in-frame clones only and misses some. Of about 680,000 clones listed, around 78% are singletons. Sequencing input: memory CD4+ T cells sorted from blood. The receptors come from a woman in her twenties or thirties in good health. The CDR3 runs from the conserved cysteine through the conserved F or W. A D gene is named only where the DNA matches it firmly. Rows give clone size only sometimes, using once, few, many, or a class for an expanded clone.

size	D	J	V	DNA	CDR3
.	TRBD2	TRBJ2-7	TRBV7-9	TGTGCCAGCAGACGAACAACTAGCGGAGCCTACGAGCAGTACTTC	CASRRTTSGAYEQYF
.	.	TRBJ2-7	TRBV7-9	TGTGCCAGCAGCTTAGGCGGGGCGGGGAGAGGCTACGAGCAGTACTTC	CASSLGGAGRGYEQYF
.	.	TRBJ2-2	TRBV6-6	TGTGCCAGCAGTTACGTAGGGCGAGGGACCGGGGAGCTGTTTTTT	CASSYVGRGTGELFF
.	.	TRBJ2-7	TRBV28	TGTGCCAGCAGTACAGGGATTTACGGGCAGTACTTC	CASSTGIYGQYF
once	.	TRBJ1-1	TRBV18	TGTGCCAGCTCACCAATGGGGGACACTGAAGCTTTCTTT	CASSPMGDTEAFF
.	TRBD1	TRBJ2-2	TRBV28	TGTGCCAGCAGTGCAACTGACAGGGGATCCGGGGAGCTGTTTTTT	CASSATDRGSGELFF
few	.	TRBJ1-5	TRBV30	TGTGCCTGGAGTCCTCCTTGGACTCGGGATCAGCCCCAGCATTTT	CAWSPPWTRDQPQHF
few	TRBD2	TRBJ2-7	TRBV19	TGTGCCAGTAGTATAACTAGCGGGAGCGGCGAGCAGTACTTC	CASSITSGSGEQYF
once	TRBD2	TRBJ2-7	TRBV15	TGTGCCACCCAGCTAGCGGGAGCGATGGAGCAGTACTTC	CATQLAGAMEQYF
.	.	TRBJ1-2	TRBV2	TGTGCCAGCAGTCCGCGCCCTTATGGCTACACCTTC	CASSPRPYGYTF
.	.	TRBJ2-7	TRBV25-1	TGTGCCAGCAGTGAGGCACAGGGAACCTACGAGCAGTACTTC	CASSEAQGTYEQYF
.	TRBD2	TRBJ2-7	TRBV28	TGTGCCAGCAGGGAAAGAGCGGGAGGGAGTTACGAGCAGTACTTC	CASRERAGGSYEQYF
few	TRBD1	TRBJ2-1	TRBV7-9	TGTGCCAGCAGCTTAGTTGGGACAGGGGGGCCGGGTGATGAGCAGTTCTTC	CASSLVGTGGPGDEQFF
.	TRBD1	TRBJ2-1	TRBV10-3	TGTGCCATCAGTGACATGTTGGGACAGGGGGCTAGGCGGGGCAATGAGCAGTTCTTC	CAISDMLGQGARRGNEQFF
.	TRBD1	TRBJ2-6	TRBV10-2	TGCGCCAGCAGTCCACGGACAGGGGGCTTTGGGGCCAACGTCCTGACTTTC	CASSPRTGGFGANVLTF
.	TRBD2	TRBJ2-3	TRBV11-2	TGTGCCAGCAGCTTCTGGACTAGCGGGGCCACAGATACGCAGTATTTT	CASSFWTSGATDTQYF
.	TRBD2	TRBJ2-7	TRBV19	TGTGCCAGTAGTCTCGGCGGGAGATACGAGCAGTACTTC	CASSLGGRYEQYF
many	.	TRBJ1-3	TRBV30	TGTGCCTGGAGTACTGGGCCGGGAAACACCATATATTTT	CAWSTGPGNTIYF
.	TRBD1	TRBJ2-7	TRBV19	TGTGCCAGTAGTATTAAGACAGGGTACTCCTACGAGCAGTACTTC	CASSIKTGYSYEQYF
.	.	TRBJ2-1	TRBV7-7	TGTGCCAGCAGCCCCGGACAGCCCGGCGGTGGTGAGCAGTTCTTC	CASSPGQPGGGEQFF
.	.	TRBJ2-1	TRBV29-1	TGCAGCGTTGAGGACAGCTTCTACAATGAGCAGTTCTTC	CSVEDSFYNEQFF
.	.	TRBJ1-2	TRBV13	TGTGCCAGCAGCTTAGGCCGCGGGGGCGGCTACACCTTC	CASSLGRGGGYTF
.	.	TRBJ2-1	TRBV6-5	TGTGCCAGCAGTTACTGGGAGGGGGTAGGCGAGCAGTTCTTC	CASSYWEGVGEQFF
.	.	TRBJ1-1	TRBV7-2	TGTGCCAGCAGCACCGTCGGGAGGATGAACACTGAAGCTTTCTTT	CASSTVGRMNTEAFF
.	.	TRBJ1-2	TRBV28	TGTGCCAGCAGTTTAAGGTCAGGGAACTATGGCTACACCTTC	CASSLRSGNYGYTF
.	TRBD2	TRBJ2-2	TRBV5-4	TGTGCCAGCAGCTTGGGGGCTAGCGGCACCGGGGAGCTGTTTTTT	CASSLGASGTGELFF
.	TRBD2	TRBJ2-7	TRBV5-4	TGTGCCAGCGGAAGTAGCGGGACCGGCAACGAGCAGTACTTC	CASGSSGTGNEQYF
.	.	TRBJ1-1	TRBV7-9	TGTGCCAGCAGCTTAGGTGGGTCTTATGAAGCTTTCTTT	CASSLGGSYEAFF
many	TRBD2	TRBJ2-7	TRBV2	TGTGCCAGCATCCGGGAGGGGCCCCACGAGCAGTACTTC	CASIREGPHEQYF
.	.	TRBJ2-1	TRBV7-6	TGTGCCAGCAGCTTAGCGAGTCGTAGCAAAACCCCCAATGAGCAGTTCTTC	CASSLASRSKTPNEQFF
few	.	TRBJ2-7	TRBV7-9	TGTGCCAGCAGCTCCGGGACCAGGGTCCACGAGCAGTACTTC	CASSSGTRVHEQYF
.	TRBD2	TRBJ2-7	TRBV10-3	TGTGCCATCAGTGCCGGGGGGAGCTCCTACGAGCAGTACTTC	CAISAGGSSYEQYF
.	.	TRBJ2-7	TRBV27	TGTGCCAGCAGTTTATGGGGCGGAGGCTCCCATTACGAGCAGTACTTC	CASSLWGGGSHYEQYF
.	.	TRBJ2-7	TRBV19	TGTGCCAGTAGTATAGGGACCGGAGTCTACGAGCAGTACTTC	CASSIGTGVYEQYF
.	.	TRBJ1-5	TRBV5-1	TGCGCCAGCAGCCCAAGCTCCCAAGGGCCCCAGCATTTT	CASSPSSQGPQHF
.	.	TRBJ2-3	TRBV4-2	TGTGCCAGCAGCCTAGAGGTTAAACGGCGGAGAAACACAGATACGCAGTATTTT	CASSLEVKRRRNTDTQYF
.	.	TRBJ2-1	TRBV28	TGTGCCAGCAGTAGCGCTAGCGCCTACAATGAGCAGTTCTTC	CASSSASAYNEQFF